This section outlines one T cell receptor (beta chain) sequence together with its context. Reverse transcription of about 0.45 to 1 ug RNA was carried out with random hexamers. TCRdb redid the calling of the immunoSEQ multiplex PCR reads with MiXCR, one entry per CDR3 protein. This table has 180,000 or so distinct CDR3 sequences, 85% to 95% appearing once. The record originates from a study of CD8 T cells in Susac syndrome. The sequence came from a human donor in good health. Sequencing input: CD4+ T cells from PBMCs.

CDR3 loop: CSARGPGGVETQYF. The CDR3 bases are TGCAGTGCTAGAGGTCCAGGGGGAGTAGAGACCCAGTACTTC. J is TRBJ2-5 and V is TRBV20-1, with 7 positions matching TRBD1. The CDR3 is 14 residues long. Per germline, CDR1 DFQATT and CDR2 SNEGSKA (reference sequence). Trimming removed 1 base from V and 4 bases from J; junction bases left unmatched: 6.